This T cell receptor (beta chain) was captured in a study of shared clonotypes between healthy human individuals. Study-wide points: When compared with the clonotypes that were shared by all four sorted-subset donors, the non-shared clonotypes turned out to have lower generation probabilities.

It was CD45RO-negative cells, positively selected for CCR7, that made up naive CD8 cells, with terminally differentiated effector memory CD45RA+ cells excluded. As for this clone: What it binds is not known. Other DNA sequences from this sample encode an identical CDR3 as well.

V was clipped by 2 bases and J by 4 bases; unmatched bases: 3. Germline V gives CDR1 SGHDT, CDR2 YYEEEE. There are 13 residues in the CDR3. Data came from immunoSEQ multiplex PCR; TCRdb stores just in-frame clones and leaves some out. The sample holds about 1,900,000 clones, over 85% seen once. Sequenced material: naive CD8+ T cells sorted from blood. This TCR came from a man younger than 35 in good health. V gene TRBV5-6 combines with J gene TRBJ2-7; 7 bases line up with TRBD2. CDR3 DNA: TGTGCCAGCAGCTTAACGGGAGGTTACGAGCAGTACTTC. Translating gives CASSLTGGYEQYF. The full variable domain, in which reference TRBV5-6 and TRBJ2-7 provide the parts outside the CDR3, is DAGVTQSPTHLIKTRGQQVTLRCSPKSGHDTVSWYQQALGQGPQFIFQYYEEEERQRGNFPDRFSGHQFPNYSSELNVNALLLGDSALYLCASSLTGGYEQYFGPGTRLTVT.